This entry is about one T cell receptor (beta chain). What it binds is not known. This CDR3 contains 16 residues. The germline CDR1 and CDR2 sequences are SGHRS and YFSETQ. V lost 4 bases, J lost 0 bases, and 13 bases lay in between. The donors, healthy Caucasians from Russia, were aged 6 to 90. Each donor had 9 to 10 milliliters of peripheral blood drawn. The sample originates from a study of blood T cells in healthy people across ages. About the research overall: Template-switching capture recovered about one barcoded beta molecule per two T cells.

Notes on the study in general: Long-lived and aged donors differed, with more naive CD4+ cells and higher diversity in the long-lived.

It was with a sample-barcoded 5' primer and a J-beta primer mix that a second PCR of about 6 to 12 cycles was run. Each CDR3 protein is one row after TCRdb ran MiXCR on the 5' RACE reads. Of fewer than 700,000 distinct CDR3 sequences in the sample, 40% to 50% were seen once. Sequenced input: blood. The source of this sequence is an elderly man in good health. V and J are TRBV5-1 and TRBJ2-2; D tentatively reads TRBD1 or TRBD2 (5 bases each). The CDR3 sequence: CASSPTGRANTGELFF. For the CDR3, the DNA is TGCGCCAGCAGCCCGACGGGACGCGCGAACACCGGGGAGCTGTTTTTT.